This T cell receptor beta chain is drawn from a study of blood T cell repertoires in COVID-19 (dated by TCRdb to 2020 to 2022). Regarding the study in general: Collaborator samples came from the United States, Italy and Spain and covered acute and convalescent phases of COVID-19. The material from the prospective study consisted of cDNA or gDNA derived from T cells, B-cell-depleted T cells, or PBMCs. Deeply sampled blood TCRbeta repertoires from subjects exposed to, actively infected with, or recovered from COVID-19 were included in the dataset. The repertoires were released in a freely available public database intended as a resource for research on the immune response to SARS-CoV-2. The samples were drawn from two sources: the first 160 participants of the ongoing ImmuneRACE study, and approximately 1,300 subjects contributed by 6 global collaborators. The sample metadata nearly always contained a de-identified subject ID, COVID-19 status, age in years and sex. HLA class I and class II types, where available, came from metadata supplied by the sample provider rather than from assay-based typing. On the study overall, not on this receptor specifically: The quantity of clinical and demographic metadata differed by source and by participant and was supplied without curation.

This clone was detected only once. Its antigen target is currently unknown. The record has no base qualities; no much larger clone is one base away. Each collaborating institution followed its own protocols to collect whole blood in K2EDTA tubes. For TCRbeta analysis, collaborator samples were shipped as frozen whole blood, as isolated PBMCs, or as DNA extracted from either sample type. TCRbeta CDR3 regions were amplified from genomic DNA using the immunoSEQ Assay, a bias-controlled multiplex PCR. For the original study's pipeline: Within the assay, amplification of reference gene primers was used to estimate how many nucleated cells each sample contained. To quantify the absolute abundance of each unique TCRbeta CDR3 rearrangement, sequence reads were collapsed and filtered. For each sample, productive Simpson clonality was calculated as the square root of Simpson's diversity index over productive rearrangements. TCRdb re-hosts the immuneACCESS table, in-frame sequences only. Its copies lack some clones; in the studies checked, an unresolved V gene accounts for under half of them, and the cause for the rest is not known. V, J and clone size derive from that table, while D and trimming were established from the DNA sequence. The sample yields over 300,000 clones; nearly 90% were counted once. 6% to 7.5% of the sample is held by the ten biggest clonotypes.

The clonotype comes from a man younger than 35 with active or convalescent COVID-19. Source material: peripheral blood.

The nucleotide sequence reads TGTGCCAGCTCACCGGGACTGATGGGCACAGATACGCAGTATTTT. Its protein reads: CASSPGLMGTDTQYF. The chain couples TRBV18 to TRBJ2-3; TRBD2 is a weak D gene call, 6 bases matching. The CDR3 sequence holds 15 residues, the cysteine and phenylalanine included. The sequence is cut down to CDR3 DNA, 45 bases in frame from base 1. V gives up 3 bases and J gives up 1 base, and the segment between their germline ends measures 11 bases. The germline V gene supplies CDR1 KGHSH and CDR2 LQKENI.